Sequencing of this T cell receptor beta chain was carried out in a study of OX40 agonist ivuxolimab in advanced cancers. The protocol was immunoSEQ multiplex PCR, while the TCRdb copy is restricted to in-frame clones and leaves out a portion. Of almost 70,000 clones detected, 89% appear once; the ten largest clones hold 3% to 4%. The sequence was obtained from an adult with an advanced solid tumor such as melanoma, head and neck, liver or kidney cancer. The sample was CD4+ or CD8+ T cells sorted from blood, taken in a trial of the OX40 agonist ivuxolimab.

In nucleotides, the CDR3 is TGTGCCAGCTCACCACAGGATTTTGAGCAGTTCTTC. This encodes CASSPQDFEQFF. This rearrangement joins TRBV18 to TRBJ2-1; unclear D gene. Germline V gives CDR1 KGHSH, CDR2 LQKENI. Between the trimmed V and J ends, which lost 1 base and 9 bases, there was a span of 7 bases. This CDR3 has 12 residues.